The sequence of this T cell receptor beta chain was determined in a study of cytomegalovirus exposure and HLA in healthy donors (dated by TCRdb to 2016 to 2017). A note on the overall study: In an earlier analysis of roughly 590 of the donors, 276 Gb of sequence data and approximately 100 million unique TCR beta sequences from about 179 million T cells were reported. Roughly 300 gigabases of sequencing data and roughly 90 million unique TCR sequences were included in an early release covering around 600 HLA-typed donors. The genetic ancestry cluster associated with self-reported Caucasian donors included around four fifths of the 300 to 400 genotyped donors. The study aimed to test whether cataloging public T cell receptors could reveal signatures of past pathogen exposure. Using immunosequencing, the study profiled T cell repertoires from some 670 subjects and related those repertoires to cytomegalovirus serostatus. In addition to the first cohort of 650 to 750 subjects, a separate validation cohort of around 110 different subjects was used. To predict cytomegalovirus infection status, the study combined high-throughput TCR immunosequencing, statistical association of individual TCRs with disease status, and machine learning. A later analysis re-analyzed previously published TCR beta repertoires from approximately 700 donors and added high-resolution HLA genotyping to study TCR occurrence patterns. The later analysis used no new phenotypic data to find candidate immune exposures, relying instead on TCR beta sequences and their occurrence across donors. An earlier analysis of approximately 580 of the donors used high-throughput TCR beta sequencing to judge whether each TCR beta V gene segment behaved as functional or pseudogenic. Donor age, sex, ethnicity and CMV serostatus were collected together with the repertoire data. A later genetic analysis used genome-wide SNP genotypes for about 65% of the roughly 700 donors, treating that subset as a discovery cohort. All discovery cohort repertoires had been generated using a single sequencing platform. Class I and class II HLA loci were covered by the typing at four-digit resolution. Typing coverage varied by locus: about 629-640 donors for A, B, C, DRB1 and DQB1; approximately 520 for DQA1; more than 600 for DPA1; around 450 for DPB1. Four to six DR-DQ haplotypes were handled as single units for association and clustering, since linkage in the cohort was strong. Among 300 to 450 genotyped donors of the cohort, an average of approximately 230,000 unique TCR beta nucleotide sequences were sequenced per donor, roughly 18% of them non-productive. Beyond this particular receptor, the publication reports: Most TCR sequences were observed very rarely across donors, whereas some public TCRs were present in many individuals. The authors suggested that the approach could potentially be extended to other disease states and immunological phenotypes. Some IMGT-functional V segments, including TRBV6-2 and TRBV6-3, could not be told apart with the 87-base-pair reads, so those segments were excluded. The presence/absence analyses assumed that sequencing depth was roughly uniform across donors, and that assumption may not be true. A later genetic analysis reported fewer N-insertions in productive TCRs among donors in an Asian-associated ancestry cluster than the approximately 670-donor mean. A cluster of highly shared sequence variants was judged likely to represent a technical artifact of the sequencing pipeline. Linkage disequilibrium might explain the correlated functional status among segregating V segments, but an unknown experimental factor could not be ruled out. A later analysis associated 17,000 or so TCR beta sequences with specific HLA alleles at a false discovery rate of 0.05. Because some donors lacked HLA typing at each locus, the association tests relied only on the typed subset. A further reported finding was that TCR beta sequences accurately predicted the HLA-A and HLA-B alleles for most subjects in the first cohort. Most CMV-associated TCR beta chains appeared to be HLA-restricted in a later analysis, and the HLA associations seemed to be driven largely by CMV exposure. In a later analysis, HLA-associated TCR beta chains showed more clonal expansion and lower generation probabilities than non-associated chains that were equally common. Several of the top co-occurrence clusters appeared to be linked to parvovirus B19, influenza, CMV and Epstein-Barr virus, according to a later analysis. In an earlier analysis of 587 of the donors, most TCR beta V segments appeared in productive rearrangements about 87% or about 30% of the time, broadly matching IMGT annotations. An association between a missense DCLRE1C variant and V-gene and J-gene trimming of TCR beta chains was found in a later genetic analysis and replicated in an independent cohort. This cohort had only TCR beta chains sequenced, and the lack of alpha or paired-chain data limited which features could be detected. In a later analysis, TCR association rates were found to vary across HLA loci, with the most associated TCRs seen for DRB1 alleles and the fewest for HLA-C alleles. When HLA alleles, especially DR and DQ, strongly co-occurred, TCR associations were difficult to assign to individual alleles. In the study, approximately 160 TCR beta chains were listed as associated with cytomegalovirus. The classifier was reported to diagnose cytomegalovirus status with high specificity and sensitivity in both the original and validation cohorts. Approximately 16 rarely observed V segments, including chromosome 9 orphons, were excluded from the earlier analysis of just under 600 of the donors because counts were too low. In vitro tests confirmed that a few of the cytomegalovirus-associated TCR beta chains recognize cytomegalovirus antigens. CMV serostatus was the only immune exposure information available for the cohort.

Per the germline V gene, MGHDK is the CDR1 and SYGVNS is the CDR2. Trimming at the junction amounts to 6 bases on V and 4 bases on J, and the germline ends lie 12 bases apart. From its cysteine to its phenylalanine, the CDR3 spans 13 amino acids. Solely the CDR3 DNA is kept, with 39 bases framed from the first base. The cohort consisted of 600 or so healthy bone marrow donors. At the time of sampling, every cohort member was nominally healthy, though immune exposures that went unrecorded were likely present. The donor was CMV seronegative and was included in the group of a few hundred seronegative cohort members. A peripheral blood sample was provided by each donor, and peripheral blood mononuclear cells were used for TCR beta sequencing. The Qiagen DNeasy Blood Extraction Kit was used to extract genomic DNA from the blood cell samples. This clone was counted once. It lacks a known antigen. Base qualities are not at hand, and no much larger clone is one base apart.

Library method: the immunoSEQ multiplex PCR assay. For the multiplex PCR, a mixture combining 60 forward primers for TCR Vbeta segments and 13 reverse primers for TCR Jbeta segments was used. The CDR3 region of rearranged TCR beta genes was amplified from genomic DNA with a multiplex PCR assay. The amplified TCR beta libraries were sequenced on the Illumina HiSeq System as 87-base-pair reads. Concerning the study's data processing: Across the roughly 700 repertoires, a later analysis counted 78 million or so unique TCR beta chains, roughly 11 million of which were shared by at least two donors. To remove PCR and sequencing errors, raw reads were error-corrected and collapsed into unique sequences using a nearest-neighbor algorithm that merged closely related sequences. CDR3 sequences were aligned to IMGT reference sequences to assign V, D and J gene segments. For a sequence to be retained, a match of at least six nucleotides was required to both a V gene segment and a J gene segment. Rearrangements were called productive when the CDR3 lacked stop codons and stayed in frame with V and J; all others were non-productive. CDR3 was defined according to IMGT convention as the region running from the second conserved V-encoded cysteine to the conserved J-encoded phenylalanine. Sequences without an unambiguous match to a single V gene segment were excluded from the earlier analysis of about 600 of the donors. An earlier analysis of a few hundred of the donors called V segments functional above 56.7% productive rearrangements and segregating when the between-donor standard deviation exceeded 5%. A statistical classification framework was built for diagnosing cytomegalovirus status from the catalog of TCR beta chain sequences. In a later analysis, TCR nucleotide sequences were compared against IMGT/GENE-DB human TR gene sequences so that V and J genes could be assigned. In a later analysis, CDR3 sequences and most-parsimonious VDJ recombination scenarios were assigned using the TCRdist pipeline. In a later analysis, each TCR beta chain was defined by its CDR3 amino acid sequence together with its V-gene family, and reads lacking a unique V-gene family were excluded. As a way to deal with suspected cross-contamination and a sequencing artifact, a later analysis dropped roughly 600 nucleotide sequences that were highly shared and had low generation probability. For each public chain, a later analysis derived a clonal expansion index from normalized ranks of inferred template counts within each repertoire. In a later analysis, generation probabilities were computed with a VDJ recombination model fitted to out-of-frame rearrangements, and the resulting probabilities were checked against IGoR. In a later analysis, hypergeometric tests were used to score TCR-TCR, TCR-HLA and TCR-CMV co-occurrence, with a repertoire-size bias correction applied to TCR pairs. A later analysis estimated false discovery rates by permuting HLA or CMV assignments 20 times. In a later analysis, co-occurring TCRs were grouped with DBSCAN, and TCRdist sequence similarity was added when clustering was performed within HLA-allele-positive subsets. Repertoires with fewer than 30,000 or more than 120,000 public chains, plus five repertoires with anomalous nucleotide sharing, were excluded from co-occurrence clustering. TCRdb took this table from immuneACCESS and kept in-frame rearrangements with V and J called. Such tables lack part of the clones; where checked against another copy, unresolved V genes explain under half of the gap, and the rest is unexplained. That table gives V, J and clone size, and the DNA gave D and trimming. The table for this sample lists about 100,000 clones; more than 75% of them were counted only once. The ten largest clonotypes hold approximately 3.8% of the sample.

The TCR sequence derives from a woman in her thirties or forties in good health and CMV-seronegative. Material: PBMCs. The chain links TRBV25-1 with TRBJ1-1; too little of a D gene remains to name it. CDR3 protein: CASSGVWGTEAFF. The base sequence is TGTGCCAGCAGCGGGGTTTGGGGCACTGAAGCTTTCTTT. Full variable domain (CDR3 extended with the reference TRBV25-1 and TRBJ1-1 proteins): EADIYQTPRYLVIGTGKKITLECSQTMGHDKMYWYQQDPGMELHLIHYSYGVNSTEKGDLSSESTVSRIRTEHFPLTLESARPSHTSQYLCASSGVWGTEAFFGQGTRLTVV.